This section outlines one TCR beta chain sequence together with its context. This entry belongs to a study of blood T cell repertoires in COVID-19. Study as a whole: Researchers got acute and convalescent COVID-19 samples from the United States, Italy and Spain. PBMCs, B-cell-depleted T cells, or T cells provided the cDNA or gDNA that made up the material.

Original processing notes: Amplification with reference gene primers provided the estimates of nucleated cell counts. Here immunoSEQ multiplex PCR was the method, and the copy in TCRdb shows in-frame clones only, minus some. The DNA gave D and trimming, while V, J and clone size come from that table. The data contain roughly 250,000 clones, about 90% of them singletons. Trimming pared 4 bases from V and 7 bases from J, leaving 11 bases between. This CDR3 has 13 residues. CDR1 is SNHLY, CDR2 FYNNEI, per germline. The rearrangement uses TRBV2 and TRBJ1-5; D ambiguous. The sequence was collected from a man aged 55 to 70 who had recovered from COVID-19. The source material was peripheral blood. The DNA for the CDR3 is TGTGCCAGCAGTGTAGAGAGGGAACAGCCCCAGCATTTT. Translated: CASSVEREQPQHF.